This T cell receptor (beta chain) was obtained from a study of cytomegalovirus exposure and HLA in healthy donors. Healthy donors of bone marrow made up the group. V dropped 6 bases and J dropped 3 bases, with 11 bases sitting between them. This CDR3 has 13 residues. Germline V gene data show CDR1 as SGHVS and CDR2 as FQNEAQ. This clone was counted a single time. Its antigen is unknown. 13 Jbeta primers and 60 Vbeta primers were used for the PCR. Method: immunoSEQ multiplex PCR; TCRdb's copy keeps in-frame clones and lacks some. Of about 100,000 clones in the sample, over 70% were seen once. Study-wide findings and caveats: Sequencing artifact likely explains a cluster of highly shared sequence variants. The study reported that TCR beta sequences accurately predicted HLA-A and HLA-B alleles in most subjects.

The TCR was taken from a man aged 25-45 years in good health and CMV-seronegative. The V call is TRBV7-8, the J call TRBJ1-2; D might be TRBD1 (6 bases). Sequencing input: PBMCs. CDR3 sequence reads: CASRPGGYYGYTF. The CDR3 DNA follows: TGTGCCAGCAGGCCGGGGGGCTACTATGGCTACACCTTC.